This entry concerns a single TCR beta chain. This clone was found a few times. It lacks a known antigen. No clone much larger than this one lies a single base away; base qualities are absent. According to the germline V gene, CDR1 reads SGDLS and CDR2 reads YYNGEE. From the cysteine up to the phenylalanine, the CDR3 has a length of 13 residues. The only DNA kept is the CDR3, 39 bases in frame from the first base. Germline trimming amounts to 3 bases on V and 6 bases on J, with 5 as the count of junction bases outside the gene matches. The data are from a study of cytomegalovirus exposure and HLA in healthy donors (dated by TCRdb to 2016 to 2017). About the full investigation: An earlier analysis of a few hundred of the donors reported 276 Gb of sequence data and 117 million unique TCR beta sequences obtained from approximately 180 million T cells. An early release that covered several hundred HLA-typed donors contained around 300 gigabases of sequencing data and roughly 84 million unique TCR sequences. Of the 300 to 500 genotyped donors, 80% to 90% were placed in the genetic ancestry cluster associated with self-reported Caucasian donors. The aim of the study was to test whether cataloging public T cell receptors could identify signatures of past pathogen exposure. The study profiled the T cell repertoires of 550 to 700 subjects by immunosequencing and related them to cytomegalovirus serostatus. In addition to the first cohort of several hundred subjects, a separate validation cohort of 130 or so different subjects was used. To predict cytomegalovirus infection status, the study brought together high-throughput TCR immunosequencing, statistical association of individual TCRs with disease status, and machine learning. To study patterns of TCR occurrence, a later analysis re-analyzed previously published TCR beta repertoires from 650 to 750 donors and added high-resolution HLA genotyping. In the later analysis, no new phenotypic data were used to find candidate immune exposures; instead, reliance was placed on TCR beta sequences and their occurrence across donors. To decide whether each TCR beta V gene segment behaved as functional or pseudogenic, an earlier analysis of some 600 of the donors relied on high-throughput TCR beta sequencing. Donor age, sex, ethnicity and CMV serostatus were collected together with the repertoire data. A later genetic analysis used genome-wide SNP genotypes for about three fifths of the roughly 700 donors, treating that subset as a discovery cohort. All discovery cohort repertoires had been generated using a single sequencing platform. HLA typing covered class I and class II loci at four-digit resolution. Typing coverage varied by locus: roughly 620-640 donors for A, B, C, DRB1 and DQB1; approximately 500 for DQA1; around 610 for DPA1; approximately 470 for DPB1. Because of strong linkage in the cohort, roughly five DR-DQ haplotypes were treated as single units for association and clustering. On average, about 200,000 unique TCR beta nucleotide sequences were sequenced per donor among 300 to 500 genotyped donors of the cohort, with roughly 18% of those sequences being non-productive.

Points the paper makes about the study in general: Because HLA typing was missing for some donors at each locus, association tests included only the typed subset. In vitro tests confirmed that a few of the cytomegalovirus-associated TCR beta chains recognize cytomegalovirus antigens. Compared with the approximately 700-donor mean, donors in an Asian-associated ancestry cluster had fewer N-insertions in productive TCRs, according to a later genetic analysis. According to a later analysis, parvovirus B19, influenza, CMV and Epstein-Barr virus appeared linked to several top co-occurrence clusters. Compared with equally common non-associated chains, HLA-associated TCR beta chains in a later analysis were more clonally expanded and had lower generation probabilities. The only immune exposure information available for the cohort was CMV serostatus. Some IMGT-functional V segments, including TRBV6-2 and TRBV6-3, could not be distinguished by the 87-base-pair reads and were therefore excluded. The classifier was reported to diagnose cytomegalovirus status with high specificity and sensitivity in both the original and validation cohorts. When HLA alleles, especially DR and DQ, strongly co-occurred, TCR associations were difficult to assign to individual alleles. Because counts were too low, seventeen rarely observed V segments, including chromosome 9 orphons, were excluded from the earlier analysis of 587 of the donors. Most TCR sequences were seen in very few donors, while some public TCRs were found in many individuals. In a later analysis, TCR association rates were found to vary across HLA loci, with the most associated TCRs seen for DRB1 alleles and the fewest for HLA-C alleles. In this cohort, only TCR beta chains were sequenced, and detectable features were limited by the absence of alpha or paired-chain data. Presence/absence analyses assumed roughly uniform sequencing depth across donors, an assumption that may not hold. The sequencing pipeline was judged likely to have produced a cluster of highly shared sequence variants as a technical artifact. Most CMV-associated TCR beta chains appeared to be HLA-restricted in a later analysis, and the HLA associations seemed to be driven largely by CMV exposure. An earlier analysis of approximately 600 of the donors showed that most TCR beta V segments appeared in productive rearrangements either about 90% or about 30% of the time, which broadly matched IMGT annotations. According to the authors, the approach could potentially be generalized to other disease states and immunological phenotypes. A total of fewer than 200 TCR beta chains were listed by the study as associated with cytomegalovirus. A further reported finding was that TCR beta sequences accurately predicted the HLA-A and HLA-B alleles for most subjects in the first cohort. V-gene and J-gene trimming of TCR beta chains was associated with a missense DCLRE1C variant in a later genetic analysis, and the association was replicated in an independent cohort. Correlated functional status among segregating V segments might be attributable to linkage disequilibrium, but an unknown experimental factor could not be ruled out. A later analysis associated about 18,000 TCR beta sequences with specific HLA alleles at a false discovery rate of 0.05.

The cohort was made up of 666 healthy bone marrow donors. At the time of sampling, every cohort member was nominally healthy, though immune exposures that went unrecorded were likely present. The donor was CMV seronegative and was included in the group of about 350 seronegative cohort members. A peripheral blood sample was provided by each donor, and peripheral blood mononuclear cells were used for TCR beta sequencing. The Qiagen DNeasy Blood Extraction Kit was used to extract genomic DNA from the blood cell samples. The library was built by means of the immunoSEQ multiplex PCR assay. A mixture of 60 forward primers for TCR Vbeta segments and 13 reverse primers for TCR Jbeta segments was used in the multiplex PCR. The CDR3 region of rearranged TCR beta genes was amplified from genomic DNA by a multiplex PCR assay. The Illumina HiSeq System was used to sequence the amplified TCR beta libraries as 87-base-pair reads. The authors' pipeline ran thus. A later analysis counted about 80 million unique TCR beta chains across the 600 to 850 repertoires, and roughly 9.9 million of these chains were shared by at least two donors. Raw reads were error-corrected and collapsed into unique sequences with a nearest-neighbor algorithm that merged closely related sequences to remove PCR and sequencing errors. CDR3 sequences were aligned to IMGT reference sequences to assign V, D and J gene segments. For a sequence to be retained, at least a six-nucleotide match to both a V gene segment and a J gene segment was required. A rearrangement was called productive if the CDR3 had no stop codons and remained in frame with V and J, and every other rearrangement was called non-productive. CDR3 was defined by IMGT convention, running from the second conserved V-encoded cysteine to the conserved J-encoded phenylalanine. In an earlier analysis of around 570 of the donors, sequences lacking an unambiguous match to a single V gene segment were excluded. An earlier analysis of a few hundred of the donors called V segments functional above 56.7% productive rearrangements and segregating when the between-donor standard deviation exceeded 5%. A statistical classification framework was developed to diagnose cytomegalovirus status using the catalog of TCR beta chain sequences. In a later analysis, TCR nucleotide sequences were compared against IMGT/GENE-DB human TR gene sequences so that V and J genes could be assigned. Using the TCRdist pipeline, a later analysis assigned CDR3 sequences along with most-parsimonious VDJ recombination scenarios. A later analysis defined each TCR beta chain by its CDR3 amino acid sequence plus V-gene family, and excluded reads lacking a unique V-gene family. A later analysis removed 550 to 700 highly shared, low-generation-probability nucleotide sequences to deal with suspected cross-contamination and a sequencing artifact. In a later analysis, a clonal expansion index for each public chain was calculated from normalized within-repertoire ranks of inferred template counts. Generation probabilities in a later analysis came from a VDJ recombination model fitted to out-of-frame rearrangements, and those results were checked against IGoR. In a later analysis, hypergeometric tests were used to score TCR-TCR, TCR-HLA and TCR-CMV co-occurrence, with a repertoire-size bias correction applied to TCR pairs. A later analysis estimated false discovery rates by permuting HLA or CMV assignments 20 times. In a later analysis, co-occurring TCRs were grouped using DBSCAN, and TCRdist sequence similarity was added for clustering within HLA-allele-positive subsets. Co-occurrence clustering excluded repertoires with fewer than 30,000 or more than 120,000 public chains, plus five with anomalous nucleotide sharing. As stored in TCRdb, this immuneACCESS dataset retains in-frame rearrangements with V and J assigned. A fraction of the clones does not appear; measured against another copy, unresolved V genes explain less than half of the discrepancy, and the remainder lacks a known reason. D and trimming were read from the DNA, whereas the V and J calls and clone size are those reported in that table. The sample profile shows roughly 130,000 clones; 75% to 85% of them were found once. Of the sample, about 2.5% falls within the top ten clones.

The sequence links TRBV9 to TRBJ1-1; the junction holds 7 bases that match TRBD1. The source material was PBMCs. The TCR comes from a man aged 25-45 years in good health and CMV-seronegative. The bases are TGTGCCAGCAGCGGAACAGGGGTGGCTGAAGCTTTCTTT. Its protein reads: CASSGTGVAEAFF.